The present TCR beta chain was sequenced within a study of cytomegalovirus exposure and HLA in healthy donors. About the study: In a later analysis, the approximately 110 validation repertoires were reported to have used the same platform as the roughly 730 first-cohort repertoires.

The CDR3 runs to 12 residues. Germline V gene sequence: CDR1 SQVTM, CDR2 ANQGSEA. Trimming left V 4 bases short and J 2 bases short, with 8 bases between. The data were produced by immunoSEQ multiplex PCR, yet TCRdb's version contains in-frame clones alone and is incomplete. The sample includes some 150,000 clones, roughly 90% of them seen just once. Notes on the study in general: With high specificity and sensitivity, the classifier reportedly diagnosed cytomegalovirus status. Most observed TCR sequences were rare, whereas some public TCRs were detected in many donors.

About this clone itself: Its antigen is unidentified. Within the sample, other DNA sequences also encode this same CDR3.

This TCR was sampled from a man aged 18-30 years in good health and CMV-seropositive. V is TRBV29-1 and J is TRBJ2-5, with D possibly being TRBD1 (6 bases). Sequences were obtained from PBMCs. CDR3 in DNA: TGCAGCGTTGGAGGACAGCAAGAGACCCAGTACTTC. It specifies CSVGGQQETQYF.